This T cell receptor (beta chain) was documented in a study of blood T cell repertoires in COVID-19. Study context: COVID-19 samples collected from the United States, Italy and Spain covered acute and convalescent phases. T cells, B-cell-depleted T cells, or PBMCs provided the cDNA or gDNA that served as material.

Per the authors' pipeline: Quantification of nucleated cells was approximated via reference gene primer amplification. Here immunoSEQ multiplex PCR was the method, and the copy in TCRdb shows in-frame clones only, minus some. That table supplies the V and J calls and clone size; D and trimming were determined from the DNA. This sample carries some 270,000 clones, approximately 86% of them seen once, and the ten largest clones take around 8.8%. The CDR3 contains 16 residues. The V gene lost 3 bases and the J gene lost 2 bases, with 17 bases spanning the gap. Germline-derived CDR1 and CDR2 are MGHRA and YSYEKL.

J is TRBJ2-7 and V is TRBV4-1; a possible D gene is TRBD1 (6 bases). Sequencing was carried out using peripheral blood. The sequence was obtained from a man aged 35-49 years with active or convalescent COVID-19. CDR3 coding DNA: TGCGCCAGCAGCCAGGGAGTGACAGGATTAACCTACGAGCAGTACTTC. Translating it yields CASSQGVTGLTYEQYF.